The subject of this entry is one TCR beta chain. Antigen unknown. The method was immunoSEQ multiplex PCR; TCRdb's version includes in-frame clones alone and lacks a portion of them. The table includes 13,000 or so clones, approximately 89% detected once. These data come from a study of T cells in localized non-small cell lung cancer. General study points: Uninvolved adjacent lung had higher T cell clonality than tumor and all other tissues.

Trimming took off 0 bases at V and 4 bases at J, with 15 bases between the two ends. This CDR3 spans 16 amino acids. Germline V gives CDR1 MGHRA, CDR2 YSYEKL. This TCR was recovered from a man between 40 and 70 years old with stage III lung adenocarcinoma. This sample comprised peripheral blood mononuclear cells, obtained before any cancer treatment. The chain is built from TRBV4-1 and TRBJ1-2; TRBD1 is a possible D gene (6 bases). The CDR3 bases are TGCGCCAGCAGCCAAGACGAAGGGGGGCCAGGCTATGGCTACACCTTC. Protein sequence: CASSQDEGGPGYGYTF.